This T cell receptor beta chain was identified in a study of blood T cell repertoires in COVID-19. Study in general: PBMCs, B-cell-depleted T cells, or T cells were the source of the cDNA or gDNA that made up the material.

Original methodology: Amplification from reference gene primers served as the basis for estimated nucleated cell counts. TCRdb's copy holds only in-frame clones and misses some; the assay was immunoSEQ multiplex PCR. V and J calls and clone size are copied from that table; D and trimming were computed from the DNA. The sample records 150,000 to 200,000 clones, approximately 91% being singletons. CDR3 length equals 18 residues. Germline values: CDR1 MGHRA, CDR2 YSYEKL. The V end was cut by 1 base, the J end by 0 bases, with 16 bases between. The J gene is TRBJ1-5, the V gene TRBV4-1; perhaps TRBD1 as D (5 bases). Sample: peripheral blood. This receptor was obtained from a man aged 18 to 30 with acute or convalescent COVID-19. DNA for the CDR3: TGCGCCAGCAGCCAAGTAGGTATGGTCGGGGGTAGCAATCAGCCCCAGCATTTT. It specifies CASSQVGMVGGSNQPQHF.